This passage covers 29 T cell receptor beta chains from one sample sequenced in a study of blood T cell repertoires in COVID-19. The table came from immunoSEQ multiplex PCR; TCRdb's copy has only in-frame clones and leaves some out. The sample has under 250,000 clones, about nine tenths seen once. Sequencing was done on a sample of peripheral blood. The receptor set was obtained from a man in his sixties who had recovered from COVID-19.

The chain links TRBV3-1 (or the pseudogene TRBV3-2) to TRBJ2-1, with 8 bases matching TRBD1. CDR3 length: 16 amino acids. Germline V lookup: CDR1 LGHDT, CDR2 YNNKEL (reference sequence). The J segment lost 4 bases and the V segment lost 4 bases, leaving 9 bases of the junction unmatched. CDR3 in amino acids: CASSPSRTGSYNEQFF. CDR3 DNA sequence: TGTGCCAGCAGCCCCTCCCGGACAGGGTCTTACAATGAGCAGTTCTTC.

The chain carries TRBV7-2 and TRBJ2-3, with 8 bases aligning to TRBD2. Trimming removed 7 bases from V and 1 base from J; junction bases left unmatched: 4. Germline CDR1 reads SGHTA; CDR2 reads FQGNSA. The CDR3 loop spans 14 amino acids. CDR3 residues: CASIAGRGTDTQYF. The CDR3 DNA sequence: TGTGCCAGCATAGCGGGACGGGGCACAGATACGCAGTATTTT.

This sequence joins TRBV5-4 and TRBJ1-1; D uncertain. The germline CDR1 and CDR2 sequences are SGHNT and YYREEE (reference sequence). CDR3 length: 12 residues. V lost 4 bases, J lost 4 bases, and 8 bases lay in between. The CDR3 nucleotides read TGTGCCAGCAGCACTTTGAGCACTGAAGCTTTCTTT. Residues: CASSTLSTEAFF.

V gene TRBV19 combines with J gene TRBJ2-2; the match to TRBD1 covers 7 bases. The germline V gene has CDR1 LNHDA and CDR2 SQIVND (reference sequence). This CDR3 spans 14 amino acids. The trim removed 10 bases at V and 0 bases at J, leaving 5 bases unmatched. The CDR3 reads CATQQGSNTGELFF. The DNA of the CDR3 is TGTGCCACACAACAGGGGTCGAACACCGGGGAGCTGTTTTTT.

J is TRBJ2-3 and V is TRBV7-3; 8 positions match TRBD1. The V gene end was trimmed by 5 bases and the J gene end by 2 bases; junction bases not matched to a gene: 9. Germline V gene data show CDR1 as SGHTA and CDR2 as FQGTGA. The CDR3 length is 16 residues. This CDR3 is CASSARTGSNTDTQYF. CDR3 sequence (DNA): TGTGCCAGCAGCGCCCGGACAGGGTCGAACACAGATACGCAGTATTTT.

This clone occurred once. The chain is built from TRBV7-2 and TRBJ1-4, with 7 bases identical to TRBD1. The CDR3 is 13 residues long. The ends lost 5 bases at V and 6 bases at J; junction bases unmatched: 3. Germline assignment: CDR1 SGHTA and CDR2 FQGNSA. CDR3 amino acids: CASSKGTDEKLFF. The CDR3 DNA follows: TGTGCCAGCAGCAAAGGGACAGATGAAAAACTGTTTTTT.

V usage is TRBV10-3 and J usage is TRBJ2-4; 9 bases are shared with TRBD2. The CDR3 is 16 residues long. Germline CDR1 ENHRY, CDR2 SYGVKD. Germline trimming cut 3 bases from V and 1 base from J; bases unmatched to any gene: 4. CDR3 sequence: CAISEGSGGAKNIQYF. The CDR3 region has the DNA TGTGCCATCAGTGAAGGGAGCGGGGGGGCCAAAAACATTCAGTACTTC.

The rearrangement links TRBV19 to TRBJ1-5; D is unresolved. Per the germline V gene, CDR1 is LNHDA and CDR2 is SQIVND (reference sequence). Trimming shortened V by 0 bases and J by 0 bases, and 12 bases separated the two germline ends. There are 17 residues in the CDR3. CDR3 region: CASSIDASQISNQPQHF. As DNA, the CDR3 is TGTGCCAGTAGTATAGATGCGTCACAGATTAGCAATCAGCCCCAGCATTTT.

CDR3 sequence: CASSTGTILSTDTQYF. DNA of the CDR3: TGTGCCAGTAGTACCGGGACAATACTTAGCACAGATACGCAGTATTTT. The chain has TRBV19 and TRBJ2-3; a weak D match, TRBD1 (6 bases). CDR1 LNHDA and CDR2 SQIVND come from the germline V gene (reference sequence). Trimming shortened V by 4 bases and J by 0 bases, and 14 bases separated the two germline ends. The CDR3 sequence is 16 residues long.

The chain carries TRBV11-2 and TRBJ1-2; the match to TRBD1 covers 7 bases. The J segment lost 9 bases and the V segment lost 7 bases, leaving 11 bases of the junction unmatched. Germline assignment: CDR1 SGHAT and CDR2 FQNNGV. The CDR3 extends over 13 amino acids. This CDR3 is CASTPTGITSYTF. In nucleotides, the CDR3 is TGTGCCAGCACCCCGACAGGGATCACGAGCTACACCTTC.

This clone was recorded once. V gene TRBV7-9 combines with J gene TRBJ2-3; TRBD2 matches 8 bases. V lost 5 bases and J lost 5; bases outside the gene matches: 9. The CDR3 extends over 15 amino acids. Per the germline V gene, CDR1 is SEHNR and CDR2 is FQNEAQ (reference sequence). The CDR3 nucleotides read TGTGCCAGCAGCGCGACCGGGACTAGAGGAGATACGCAGTATTTT. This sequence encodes CASSATGTRGDTQYF.

CDR3 amino acids: CSASPGQRGETQYF. The CDR3 DNA follows: TGCAGTGCTAGTCCAGGACAAAGGGGGGAGACCCAGTACTTC. This chain connects TRBV20-1 to TRBJ2-5, with D possibly matching TRBD1 (6 bases). This CDR3 spans 14 amino acids. Between the trimmed V and J ends, which lost 3 bases and 5 bases, there was a span of 16 bases. Germline CDR1 is DFQATT and CDR2 is SNEGSKA (reference sequence).

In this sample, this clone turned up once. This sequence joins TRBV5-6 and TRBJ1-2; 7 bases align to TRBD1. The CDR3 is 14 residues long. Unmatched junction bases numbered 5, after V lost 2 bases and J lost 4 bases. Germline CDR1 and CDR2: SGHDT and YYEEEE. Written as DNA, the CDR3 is TGTGCCAGCAGCTTCCAGGACAGGACCTATGGCTACACCTTC. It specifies CASSFQDRTYGYTF.

The CDR3 here is CASSLVGTGSYGYTF. CDR3 DNA: TGTGCCAGCAGCTTGGTCGGGACAGGTTCCTATGGCTACACCTTC. The J gene is TRBJ1-2, the V gene TRBV5-4, with 8 positions matching TRBD1. J lost 4 bases, V lost 0 bases, and 5 bases had no gene match. The CDR3 runs 15 residues. The germline gives CDR1 SGHNT, CDR2 YYREEE (reference sequence).

CDR3 DNA sequence: TGCGCCAGCAGCTTGGAGGACAGGGGAGATACGCAGTATTTT. Translated: CASSLEDRGDTQYF. The chain joins TRBV5-1 to TRBJ2-3; 9 bases agree with TRBD1. With 0 bases clipped from V and 5 bases from J, the junction kept 1 base outside the gene matches. There are 14 residues in the CDR3. CDR1 is SGHRS and CDR2 is YFSETQ in the germline V gene.

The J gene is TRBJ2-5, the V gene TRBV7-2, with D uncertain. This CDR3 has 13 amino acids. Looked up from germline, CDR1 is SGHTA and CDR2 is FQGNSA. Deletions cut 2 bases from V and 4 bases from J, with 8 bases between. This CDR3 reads CASSLSIGETQYF. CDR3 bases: TGTGCCAGCAGCTTATCCATCGGAGAGACCCAGTACTTC.

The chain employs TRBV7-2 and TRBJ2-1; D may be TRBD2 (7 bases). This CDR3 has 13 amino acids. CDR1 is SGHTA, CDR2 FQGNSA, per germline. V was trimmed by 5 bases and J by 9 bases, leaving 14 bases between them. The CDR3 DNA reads TGTGCCAGCAGCCGGGGGGCGGCTTTTGAGCAGTTCTTC. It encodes CASSRGAAFEQFF.

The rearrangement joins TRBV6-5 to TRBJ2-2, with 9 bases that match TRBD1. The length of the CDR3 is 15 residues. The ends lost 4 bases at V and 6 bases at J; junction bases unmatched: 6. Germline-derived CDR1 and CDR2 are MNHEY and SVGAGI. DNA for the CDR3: TGTGCCAGCAGTTTCTCGGGACAGGGCCCCGGGGAGCTGTTTTTT. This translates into CASSFSGQGPGELFF.

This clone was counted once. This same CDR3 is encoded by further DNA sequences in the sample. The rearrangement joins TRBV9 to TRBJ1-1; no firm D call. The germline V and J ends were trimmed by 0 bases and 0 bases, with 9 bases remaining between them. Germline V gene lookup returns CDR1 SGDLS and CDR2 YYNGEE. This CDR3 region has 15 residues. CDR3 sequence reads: CASSVDPGLNTEAFF. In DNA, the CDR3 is TGTGCCAGCAGCGTAGATCCGGGGTTGAACACTGAAGCTTTCTTT. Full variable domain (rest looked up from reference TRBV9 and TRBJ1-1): DSGVTQTPKHLITATGQRVTLRCSPRSGDLSVYWYQQSLDQGLQFLIQYYNGEERAKGNILERFSAQQFPDLHSELNLSSLELGDSALYFCASSVDPGLNTEAFFGQGTRLTVV.

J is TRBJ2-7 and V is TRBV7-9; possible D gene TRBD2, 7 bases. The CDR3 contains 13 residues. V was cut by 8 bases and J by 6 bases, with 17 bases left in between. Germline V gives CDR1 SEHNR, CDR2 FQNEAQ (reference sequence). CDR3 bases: TGTGCCAGCGGTTTGGGGGGGGCACGCGAGCAGTACTTC. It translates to CASGLGGAREQYF.

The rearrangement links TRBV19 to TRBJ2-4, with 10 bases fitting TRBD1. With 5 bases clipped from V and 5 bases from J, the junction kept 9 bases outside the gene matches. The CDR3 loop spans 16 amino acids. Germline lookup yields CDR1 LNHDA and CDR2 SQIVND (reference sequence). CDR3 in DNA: TGTGCCAGTAGTTGGAGCACGACAGGGGGCGAAAACATTCAGTACTTC. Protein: CASSWSTTGGENIQYF.

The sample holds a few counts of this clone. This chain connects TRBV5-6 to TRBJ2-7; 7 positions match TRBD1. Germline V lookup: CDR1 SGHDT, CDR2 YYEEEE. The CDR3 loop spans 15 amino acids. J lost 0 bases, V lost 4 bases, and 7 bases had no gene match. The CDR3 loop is CASSRRGMSSYEQYF. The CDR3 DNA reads TGTGCCAGCAGCCGCAGGGGGATGAGCTCCTACGAGCAGTACTTC.

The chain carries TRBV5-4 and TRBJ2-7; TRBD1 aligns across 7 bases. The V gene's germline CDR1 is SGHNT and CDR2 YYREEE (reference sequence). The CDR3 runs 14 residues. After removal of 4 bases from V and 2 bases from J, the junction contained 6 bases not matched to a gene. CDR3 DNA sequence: TGTGCCAGCAGCCGTGACAGGGATGCCTACGAGCAGTACTTC. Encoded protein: CASSRDRDAYEQYF.

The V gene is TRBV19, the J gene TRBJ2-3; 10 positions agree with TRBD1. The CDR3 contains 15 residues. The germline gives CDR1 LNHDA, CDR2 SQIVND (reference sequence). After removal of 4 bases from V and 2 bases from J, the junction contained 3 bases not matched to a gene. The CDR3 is CASSRGQGNTDTQYF. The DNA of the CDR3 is TGTGCCAGTAGTAGGGGACAGGGGAACACAGATACGCAGTATTTT.

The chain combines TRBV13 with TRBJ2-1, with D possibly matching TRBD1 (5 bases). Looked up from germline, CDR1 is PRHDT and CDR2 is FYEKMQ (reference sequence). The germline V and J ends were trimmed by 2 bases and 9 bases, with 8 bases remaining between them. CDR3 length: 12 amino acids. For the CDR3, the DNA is TGTGCCAGCAGCTTAAATGGGGCTGAGCAGTTCTTC. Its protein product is CASSLNGAEQFF.

The CDR3 protein is CASTPRGNSPLHF. The CDR3 nucleotides read TGTGCCAGCACCCCCAGGGGTAATTCACCCCTCCACTTT. The chain joins TRBV19 to TRBJ1-6; D is perhaps TRBD1 (6 bases). Trimming pared 9 bases from V and 6 bases from J, leaving 12 bases between. The CDR3 has 13 residues. Germline CDR1 reads LNHDA; CDR2 reads SQIVND (reference sequence). The whole variable domain, remainder taken from reference TRBV19 and TRBJ1-6, is DGGITQSPKYLFRKEGQNVTLSCEQNLNHDAMYWYRQDPGQGLRLIYYSQIVNDFQKGDIAEGYSVSREKKESFPLTVTSAQKNPTAFYLCASTPRGNSPLHFGNGTRLTVT.

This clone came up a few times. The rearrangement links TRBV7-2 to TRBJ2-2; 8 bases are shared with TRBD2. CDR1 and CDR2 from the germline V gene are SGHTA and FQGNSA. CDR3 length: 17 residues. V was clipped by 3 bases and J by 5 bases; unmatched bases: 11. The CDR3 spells CASSLSFAGGFTGELFF. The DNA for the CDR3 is TGTGCCAGCAGCTTGAGCTTCGCGGGAGGTTTTACCGGGGAGCTGTTTTTT.

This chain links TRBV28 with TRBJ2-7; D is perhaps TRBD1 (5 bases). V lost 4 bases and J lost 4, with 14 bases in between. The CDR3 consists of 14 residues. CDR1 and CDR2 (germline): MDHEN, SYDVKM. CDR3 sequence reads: CASSSGSLGYEQYF. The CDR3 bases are TGTGCCAGCAGTTCAGGGTCTCTAGGATACGAGCAGTACTTC.

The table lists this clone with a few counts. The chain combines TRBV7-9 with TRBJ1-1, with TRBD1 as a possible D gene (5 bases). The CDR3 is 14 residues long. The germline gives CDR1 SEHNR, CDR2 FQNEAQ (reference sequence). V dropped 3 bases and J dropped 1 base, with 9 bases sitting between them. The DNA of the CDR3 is TGTGCCAGCAGCTTCGAGACAGCGAACACTGAAGCTTTCTTT. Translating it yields CASSFETANTEAFF.